The 19 T cell receptor beta chains below come from one sample, sequenced in a study of cytomegalovirus exposure and HLA in healthy donors. Clones were sequenced by immunoSEQ multiplex PCR, and TCRdb holds only the in-frame ones, with some missing. The data hold over 150,000 clones, with approximately 82% observed a single time. The sequencing input was PBMCs. These receptors came from a woman in her 30s in good health and CMV-seropositive.

This clone was picked up a small number of times. V usage is TRBV29-1 and J usage is TRBJ1-1, with D hard to call. Germline V gene lookup returns CDR1 SQVTM and CDR2 ANQGSEA. This CDR3 comprises 12 residues. V lost 3 bases and J 3 bases, leaving 8 bases between the germline ends. CDR3 region: CSVDSEDTEAFF. As DNA, the CDR3 is TGCAGCGTTGATTCAGAAGACACTGAAGCTTTCTTT.

The chain uses TRBV7-9 and TRBJ2-7; D ambiguous. The V gene's germline CDR1 is SEHNR and CDR2 FQNEAQ (reference sequence). V lost 1 base, J lost 6 bases, and 4 bases lay in between. The CDR3 is 11 amino acids. The CDR3 DNA sequence: TGTGCCAGCAGCTTAGTCTCCGAGCAGTACTTC. It specifies CASSLVSEQYF.

The V and J genes are TRBV2 and TRBJ2-7; 10 positions agree with TRBD1. The CDR3 length is 15 residues. J gave up 7 bases and V 10 bases, and 16 bases lay outside the gene matches. The germline V gene encodes CDR1 SNHLY and CDR2 FYNNEI. CDR3 region: CAITTGGQGSREQYF. The CDR3 DNA follows: TGTGCCATCACGACGGGGGGACAGGGGTCGAGGGAGCAGTACTTC.

The V gene is TRBV9, the J gene TRBJ1-5; TRBD1 matches 7 bases. The CDR3 is 15 amino acids. The J segment lost 5 bases and the V segment lost 0 bases, leaving 5 bases of the junction unmatched. The germline V gene has CDR1 SGDLS and CDR2 YYNGEE. CDR3 bases: TGTGCCAGCAGCGTAGAGGGGACAGCTTATCAGCCCCAGCATTTT. It is translated as CASSVEGTAYQPQHF.

This clone was seen just once. This chain joins TRBV2 and TRBJ2-5, with 7 positions matching TRBD1. V gave up 6 bases and J gave up 2 bases; unmatched junction bases: 15. Germline V gene lookup returns CDR1 SNHLY and CDR2 FYNNEI. This CDR3 comprises 17 residues. Written as DNA, the CDR3 is TGTGCCAGCAGCAGGGGCAACCTGGGACAGTTACAAGAGACCCAGTACTTC. It yields the protein CASSRGNLGQLQETQYF.

This chain joins TRBV6-5 and TRBJ1-2, with D perhaps matching TRBD1 (6 bases). Trimming took off 6 bases at V and 7 bases at J, with 18 bases between the two ends. The CDR3 runs 14 residues. CDR1 and CDR2 from the germline V gene are MNHEY and SVGAGI. CDR3 amino acids: CASREELQGLGYTF. The CDR3 region has the DNA TGTGCCAGCAGGGAGGAGCTACAGGGTCTTGGCTACACCTTC.

The chain combines TRBV15 with TRBJ2-7; D is unclear. From germline, CDR1 is LNHNV and CDR2 YYDKDF (reference sequence). This CDR3 is built from 14 residues. The germline V and J ends were trimmed by 3 bases and 4 bases, with 13 bases remaining between them. The CDR3 bases are TGTGCCACCAGCAGTACGGTCGATCGTTACGAGCAGTACTTC. Residues: CATSSTVDRYEQYF.

This clone was picked up a small number of times. The chain employs TRBV19 and TRBJ1-2; D gene uncertain. Deletions cut 4 bases from V and 0 bases from J, with 12 bases between. Looked up from germline, CDR1 is LNHDA and CDR2 is SQIVND (reference sequence). CDR3 length: 15 amino acids. The CDR3 DNA reads TGTGCCAGTAGTAACGGAGGCACCCCTAACTATGGCTACACCTTC. This translates into CASSNGGTPNYGYTF.

The chain recombines TRBV11-2 with TRBJ2-7; 8 bases align to TRBD2. CDR1 and CDR2 from the germline V gene are SGHAT and FQNNGV. The CDR3 has 17 amino acids. Trimming cost V 1 base and J 2 bases; bases outside gene matches: 10. CDR3 DNA: TGTGCCAGCAGCTTAGCCGGGGGGGCGTTGAGCCCCTACGAGCAGTACTTC. It specifies CASSLAGGALSPYEQYF.

The chain recombines TRBV28 with TRBJ2-7, with 10 bases matching TRBD1. V trimming: 6 bases; J trimming: 4 bases; junction bases outside the gene matches: 6. The CDR3 loop spans 14 amino acids. The germline V gene has CDR1 MDHEN and CDR2 SYDVKM. CDR3 in amino acids: CASSRQGALYEQYF. CDR3 nucleotides: TGTGCCAGCAGCCGACAGGGGGCCTTATACGAGCAGTACTTC.

This sequence joins TRBV28 and TRBJ1-3; TRBD1 matches at 7 bases. After removal of 6 bases from V and 2 bases from J, the junction contained 7 bases not matched to a gene. The germline CDR1 and CDR2 sequences are MDHEN and SYDVKM. This CDR3 has 15 residues. The CDR3 nucleotides read TGTGCCAGCAGCCAGCACAGGGGAACTGGAAACACCATATATTTT. Translated, it gives CASSQHRGTGNTIYF.

The V call is TRBV5-4, the J call TRBJ2-6, with 7 bases identical to TRBD1. CDR1 and CDR2 (germline): SGHNT, YYREEE (reference sequence). The CDR3 has 18 residues. V was pared by 0 bases and J by 0 bases, with 6 bases of the junction left unmatched. In DNA, the CDR3 is TGTGCCAGCAGCTTGGGACCGGGACAGCCCTCTGGGGCCAACGTCCTGACTTTC. Translating gives CASSLGPGQPSGANVLTF.

This clone was recorded once. This chain joins TRBV5-1 and TRBJ2-7; TRBD2 matches at 14 bases. The germline V gene has CDR1 SGHRS and CDR2 YFSETQ. CDR3 length equals 18 residues. The J segment lost 6 bases and the V segment lost 4 bases, leaving 15 bases of the junction unmatched. Here the CDR3 reads CASSLGLAGAEAKTEQYF. In nucleotides, the CDR3 is TGCGCCAGCAGCCTGGGACTAGCGGGAGCCGAAGCTAAGACCGAGCAGTACTTC.

The rearrangement links TRBV30 to TRBJ1-2; no clear D gene. This CDR3 is 14 amino acids long. Per the germline V gene, CDR1 is GTSNPN and CDR2 is SVGIG (reference sequence). The V and J ends lost 3 bases and 2 bases respectively, with 13 bases between them. Here the CDR3 reads CAWRSDFLNYGYTF. The CDR3 bases are TGTGCCTGGAGATCGGACTTCTTAAACTATGGCTACACCTTC. Variable domain in full (rest from reference TRBV30 and TRBJ1-2): SQTIHQWPATLVQPVGSPLSLECTVEGTSNPNLYWYRQAAGRGLQLLFYSVGIGQISSEVPQNLSASRPQDRQFILSSKKLLLSDSGFYLCAWRSDFLNYGYTFGSGTRLTVV.

This clone is a singleton in its sample. The chain recombines TRBV27 with TRBJ2-3; 10 bases are a match to TRBD2. The CDR3 sequence is 16 residues long. Trimming removed 3 bases from V and 2 bases from J; junction bases left unmatched: 5. Germline lookup yields CDR1 MNHEY and CDR2 SMNVEV (reference sequence). CDR3 DNA: TGTGCCAGCAGTTTCCGGACTAGCGGATCCACAGATACGCAGTATTTT. The encoded protein is CASSFRTSGSTDTQYF.

V usage is TRBV5-1 and J usage is TRBJ1-5, with 7 bases lining up with TRBD1. Germline V gives CDR1 SGHRS, CDR2 YFSETQ. Losses at the gene ends were 0 bases for V and 3 bases for J; bases not matched to a gene: 3. The CDR3 runs 15 residues. The chain's CDR3 is CASSLDGQVNQPQHF. CDR3 in DNA: TGCGCCAGCAGCTTGGACGGACAGGTCAATCAGCCCCAGCATTTT.

This sequence joins TRBV7-9 and TRBJ1-5; 7 bases match TRBD1. V lost 1 base to trimming and J lost 7 bases; unmatched junction nucleotides: 10. The CDR3 has 16 residues. Germline V gene sequence: CDR1 SEHNR, CDR2 FQNEAQ (reference sequence). This CDR3 is CASSLEAGGLGQPQHF. The CDR3 bases are TGTGCCAGCAGCTTAGAAGCAGGGGGATTGGGACAGCCCCAGCATTTT.

The table lists this clone with a count of one. V usage is TRBV4-1 and J usage is TRBJ2-5, with D possibly TRBD2 on 5 matching bases. V shed 5 bases and J shed 2 bases, with 9 bases lying between them. Germline V gene lookup returns CDR1 MGHRA and CDR2 YSYEKL. This CDR3 is built from 13 residues. CDR3 sequence reads: CASSAGLQETQYF. The CDR3 coding sequence is TGCGCCAGCAGCGCCGGACTGCAAGAGACCCAGTACTTC.

The chain links TRBV5-4 to TRBJ2-7; tentative D call: TRBD2 (6 bases). Trimming removed 3 bases at V and 2 bases at J, with 9 bases between. Germline CDR1 is SGHNT and CDR2 is YYREEE (reference sequence). The CDR3 length is 13 residues. The CDR3 DNA is TGTGCCAGCAGCTCGACTAGGACCTACGAGCAGTACTTC. It codes for CASSSTRTYEQYF.